This TCR beta chain was identified in a study of T cell changes during pregnancy in multiple sclerosis. Assay: immunoSEQ multiplex PCR; the TCRdb copy retains only in-frame clones and omits some. The sample lists tens of thousands of clones; 70% to 90% were seen once. Trimming removed 2 bases from V and 5 bases from J; junction bases left unmatched: 6. The germline CDR1 and CDR2 sequences are SGHTS and YDEGEE. This CDR3 comprises 15 residues. Sequenced here: CD8+ T cells from peripheral blood mononuclear cells, sampled in the first trimester of pregnancy. The chain joins TRBV5-8 to TRBJ1-1, with TRBD1 identical over 10 bases. This TCR was sampled from a female donor in good health, enrolled as a control in a pregnancy study. CDR3 sequence reads: CASSFTTGGLTEAFF. In DNA form, the CDR3 reads TGTGCCAGCAGCTTCACGACAGGGGGCCTTACTGAAGCTTTCTTT.